A single sample gave rise to the 2 T cell receptor beta chains below, sequenced in a study of cytomegalovirus exposure and HLA in healthy donors. Researchers ran the PCR with 60 Vbeta and 13 Jbeta primers. TCRdb's table, derived via immunoSEQ multiplex PCR, lists solely in-frame clones and lacks some. The repertoire holds roughly 150,000 clones, with roughly four fifths as singletons. Sequencing was carried out using PBMCs. Every receptor here comes from a male donor in good health and CMV-seronegative.

V usage is TRBV27 and J usage is TRBJ2-1, with 9 bases identical to TRBD2. The V gene end was trimmed by 6 bases and the J gene end by 3 bases; junction bases not matched to a gene: 9. This CDR3 region has 16 residues. CDR1 MNHEY and CDR2 SMNVEV come from the germline V gene (reference sequence). CDR3 amino acids: CASRRAGTSLYNEQFF. The CDR3 nucleotides read TGTGCCAGCAGACGCGCCGGGACTAGCCTCTACAATGAGCAGTTCTTC.

The gene calls are TRBV27 and TRBJ2-1; D possibly corresponds to TRBD1 (6 bases). Trimming cost V 1 base and J 5 bases, with 6 bases left between them. CDR1 and CDR2 from the germline V gene are MNHEY and SMNVEV (reference sequence). This CDR3 spans 13 amino acids. The CDR3 region is CASSLWGHNEQFF. The CDR3 DNA sequence: TGTGCCAGCAGTTTATGGGGGCACAATGAGCAGTTCTTC.